Following are 4 T cell receptor beta chains from one sample sequenced in a study of cytomegalovirus exposure and HLA in healthy donors. The PCR employed 60 Vbeta primers together with 13 Jbeta primers. Generated by immunoSEQ multiplex PCR, the TCRdb table keeps only in-frame clones and is missing some. The data show tens of thousands of clones, about two thirds seen once. Sequencing used PBMCs. These receptors came from a man aged 60 to 69 in good health and CMV-seronegative.

The chain is built from TRBV6-5 and TRBJ1-2; TRBD1 matches at 7 bases. Trimming cost V 6 bases and J 3 bases; bases outside gene matches: 10. The CDR3 is 15 residues long. CDR1 is MNHEY, CDR2 SVGAGI, per germline. The CDR3 DNA reads TGTGCCAGCAGACCCCCAGGGGGGAACCACTATGGCTACACCTTC. Its translation is CASRPPGGNHYGYTF.

The chain couples TRBV4-2 to TRBJ2-1; D remains ambiguous. V lost 1 base and J 6 bases, leaving 10 bases between the germline ends. This CDR3 region has 14 residues. CDR1 LGHNA and CDR2 YNFKEQ come from the germline V gene. The CDR3 protein is CASSQVGTVNEQFF. The CDR3 nucleotides read TGTGCCAGCAGCCAAGTAGGAACAGTCAATGAGCAGTTCTTC.

The V and J genes are TRBV2 and TRBJ1-5; TRBD1 is a possible D gene (6 bases). V was cut by 7 bases and J by 4 bases, with 11 bases left in between. Looked up from germline, CDR1 is SNHLY and CDR2 is FYNNEI. This CDR3 has 13 residues. The CDR3 loop is CASTRGGNQPQHF. The CDR3 DNA reads TGTGCCAGCACCAGGGGAGGGAATCAGCCCCAGCATTTT.

The rearrangement joins TRBV5-1 to TRBJ2-5; TRBD2 matches at 7 bases. The CDR3 is 16 residues long. V shed 4 bases, J shed 2 bases, and the junction held 11 bases outside the gene matches. Germline loops: CDR1 SGHRS, CDR2 YFSETQ. The CDR3 region has the DNA TGCGCCAGCAGCGCTACTCTAGCGGTGCTTCAAGAGACCCAGTACTTC. Amino acid sequence: CASSATLAVLQETQYF.